The TCR beta chain under discussion was sequenced for a study of T cell responses to AZD1222 COVID-19 vaccine. Worth noting for this clone: Its specificity is not known.

The repertoire was sequenced with immunoSEQ multiplex PCR; TCRdb's copy has only in-frame clones and lacks some. The repertoire includes over 100,000 clones, 88% of them detected once, and 3.5% to 4.5% sits in the top ten. The CDR3 is made up of 16 amino acids. Germline V gene sequence: CDR1 SGDLS, CDR2 YYNGEE. The J segment lost 0 bases and the V segment lost 0 bases, leaving 5 bases of the junction unmatched. Study-level findings and limits: At baseline, just six AZD1222 recipients tested seropositive.

V and J are TRBV9 and TRBJ1-2; 7 bases align to TRBD1. This material consisted of peripheral blood, taken on day 0 of AZD1222 vaccination. The TCR comes from an adult in good health. CDR3 in DNA: TGTGCCAGCAGCGTAGGGGGGACAGCAGCTAACTATGGCTACACCTTC. This gives the protein CASSVGGTAANYGYTF. The variable domain in full, with the rest retrieved from reference TRBV9 and TRBJ1-2, is DSGVTQTPKHLITATGQRVTLRCSPRSGDLSVYWYQQSLDQGLQFLIQYYNGEERAKGNILERFSAQQFPDLHSELNLSSLELGDSALYFCASSVGGTAANYGYTFGSGTRLTVV.